These 9 T cell receptor beta chains were sequenced from one sample in a study of Ad26.COV2.S vaccination and SARS-CoV-2 variants. Assay: immunoSEQ multiplex PCR; the TCRdb copy retains only in-frame clones and omits some. The sample records some 350,000 clones, around 92% being singletons. The sequencing used peripheral blood, collected after recovery from COVID-19. The receptor set was obtained from a human donor who had recovered from COVID-19.

This clone was counted a single time. The gene calls are TRBV11-2 and TRBJ1-3, with a possible D match to TRBD1 (5 bases). Trimming took 5 bases from V and 0 from J, leaving 14 bases between them. This CDR3 is 16 amino acids long. The germline gives CDR1 SGHAT, CDR2 FQNNGV. CDR3 residues: CASSLLRGNSGNTIYF. The DNA for the CDR3 is TGTGCCAGCAGCCTTTTGAGGGGAAACTCTGGAAACACCATATATTTT.

This clone has only one observation. V is TRBV9 and J is TRBJ1-4; D remains ambiguous. The V end lost 0 bases, the J end lost 5 bases, and 8 bases lay between the germline ends. The V gene's germline CDR1 is SGDLS and CDR2 YYNGEE. This CDR3 has 14 amino acids. The CDR3 sequence: CASSVGPKNEKLFF. CDR3 nucleotides: TGTGCCAGCAGCGTAGGGCCGAAGAATGAAAAACTGTTTTTT.

The genes are TRBV9 and TRBJ2-1; D is perhaps TRBD1 or TRBD2 (6 bases each). The CDR3 runs 16 residues. CDR1 SGDLS and CDR2 YYNGEE come from the germline V gene. V was cut by 4 bases and J by 4 bases, with 18 bases left in between. The CDR3 region is CASSPPGGGGYNEQFF. CDR3 in DNA: TGTGCCAGCAGCCCTCCCGGTGGAGGGGGATACAATGAGCAGTTCTTC.

The chain joins TRBV10-1 to TRBJ1-2; no definite D call. Trimming cost V 4 bases and J 0 bases, with 6 bases left between them. Germline V lookup: CDR1 WNHNN, CDR2 SYGVQD (reference sequence). This CDR3 contains 13 residues. This CDR3 is CASSAYANYGYTF. The CDR3 DNA is TGCGCCAGCAGTGCCTATGCTAACTATGGCTACACCTTC.

V usage is TRBV2 and J usage is TRBJ2-2, with 7 nucleotides matching TRBD1. The V segment lost 5 bases and the J segment 6 bases; nucleotides outside the gene matches: 12. Looked up from germline, CDR1 is SNHLY and CDR2 is FYNNEI. The CDR3 covers 16 residues. The CDR3 loop reads CASSQDEGALAGELFF. The CDR3 DNA reads as TGTGCCAGCAGTCAAGATGAGGGGGCACTGGCCGGGGAGCTGTTTTTT.

The V and J genes are TRBV7-9 and TRBJ2-2; the D is unclear. The CDR3 extends over 11 amino acids. Trimming stripped 6 bases from V and 9 bases from J, with 8 bases between. Germline loops: CDR1 SEHNR, CDR2 FQNEAQ (reference sequence). DNA for the CDR3: TGTGCCAGCAGTCGCACTTGGGAGCTGTTTTTT. Translating it yields CASSRTWELFF.

DNA for the CDR3: TGTGCCACCAGCGTGATAGGGGGGGCCGGGTCCTATGGCTACACCTTC. This gives the protein CATSVIGGAGSYGYTF. The chain employs TRBV15 and TRBJ1-2; maybe TRBD1 (6 bases). The length of the CDR3 is 16 residues. Germline lookup yields CDR1 LNHNV and CDR2 YYDKDF (reference sequence). Trimming cost V 5 bases and J 4 bases, with 20 bases left between them.

V usage is TRBV7-2 and J usage is TRBJ1-2, with D unclear. The germline V and J ends were trimmed by 8 bases and 7 bases, with 17 bases remaining between them. In germline, CDR1 is SGHTA, CDR2 FQGNSA. The CDR3 runs 13 residues. The CDR3 protein is CASSLLLFGGYTF. The CDR3 DNA reads TGTGCCAGCTCCCTCCTGCTCTTTGGTGGCTACACCTTC. The whole variable domain, remainder taken from reference TRBV7-2 and TRBJ1-2, is GAGVSQSPSNKVTEKGKDVELRCDPISGHTALYWYRQSLGQGLEFLIYFQGNSAPDKSGLPSDRFSAERTGGSVSTLTIQRTQQEDSAVYLCASSLLLFGGYTFGSGTRLTVV.

This clone was counted a single time. The J gene is TRBJ1-2, the V gene TRBV11-2; tentatively, D is TRBD1 (5 bases). V lost 4 bases, J lost 0 bases, and 21 bases lay in between. The CDR3 has 18 amino acids. Germline-derived CDR1 and CDR2 are SGHAT and FQNNGV. Here the CDR3 DNA reads TGTGCCAGCAGCTCCCTACTTCACCGGGACGGATCTAACTATGGCTACACCTTC. Translation: CASSSLLHRDGSNYGYTF.